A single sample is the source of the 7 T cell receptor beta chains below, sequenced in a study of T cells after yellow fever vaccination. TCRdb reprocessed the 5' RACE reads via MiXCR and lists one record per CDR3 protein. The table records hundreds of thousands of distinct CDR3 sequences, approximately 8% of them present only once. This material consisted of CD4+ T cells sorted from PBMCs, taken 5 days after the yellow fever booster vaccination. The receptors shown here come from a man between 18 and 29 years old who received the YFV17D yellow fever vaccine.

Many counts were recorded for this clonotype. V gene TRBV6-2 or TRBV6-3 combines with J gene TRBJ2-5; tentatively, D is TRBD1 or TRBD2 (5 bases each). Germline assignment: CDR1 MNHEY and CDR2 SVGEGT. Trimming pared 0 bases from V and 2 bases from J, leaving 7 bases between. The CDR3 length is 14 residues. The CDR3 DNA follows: TGTGCCAGCAGTTACTCGGGGACGCAAGAGACCCAGTACTTC. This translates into CASSYSGTQETQYF.

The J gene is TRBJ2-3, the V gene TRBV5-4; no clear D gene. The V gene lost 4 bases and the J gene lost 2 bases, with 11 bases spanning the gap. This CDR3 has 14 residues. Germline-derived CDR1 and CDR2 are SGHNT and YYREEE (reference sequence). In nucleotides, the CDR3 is TGTGCCAGCAGCCAAATGAAGGACACAGATACGCAGTATTTT. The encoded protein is CASSQMKDTDTQYF.

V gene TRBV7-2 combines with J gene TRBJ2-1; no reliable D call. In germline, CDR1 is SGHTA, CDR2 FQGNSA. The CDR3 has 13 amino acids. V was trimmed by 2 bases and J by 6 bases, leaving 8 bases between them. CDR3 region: CASSLIKGNEQFF. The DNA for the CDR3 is TGTGCCAGCAGCTTAATTAAGGGCAATGAGCAGTTCTTC.

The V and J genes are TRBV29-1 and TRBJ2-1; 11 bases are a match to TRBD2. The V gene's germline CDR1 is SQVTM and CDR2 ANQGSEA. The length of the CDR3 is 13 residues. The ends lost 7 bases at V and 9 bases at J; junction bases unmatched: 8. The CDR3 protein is CSELTSGVSEQFF. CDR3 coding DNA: TGCAGCGAGCTGACTAGCGGGGTGAGTGAGCAGTTCTTC.

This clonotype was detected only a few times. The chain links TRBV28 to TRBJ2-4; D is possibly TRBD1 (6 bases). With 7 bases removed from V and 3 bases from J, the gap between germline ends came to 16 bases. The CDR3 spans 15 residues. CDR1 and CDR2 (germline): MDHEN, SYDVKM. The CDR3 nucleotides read TGTGCCAGCAACACAGGGACCCTTGGCAAAAACATTCAGTACTTC. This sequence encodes CASNTGTLGKNIQYF.

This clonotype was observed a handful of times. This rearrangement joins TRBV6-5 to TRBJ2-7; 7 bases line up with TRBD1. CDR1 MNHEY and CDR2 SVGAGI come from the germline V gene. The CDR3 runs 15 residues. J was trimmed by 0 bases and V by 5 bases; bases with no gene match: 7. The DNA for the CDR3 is TGTGCCAGCAGTAGTGGACAGGCCCGCTCCTACGAGCAGTACTTC. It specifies CASSSGQARSYEQYF.

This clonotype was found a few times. CDR3 nucleotides: TGTGCCAGCTCACCAGGGGACGACTATGGCTACACCTTC. This codes for CASSPGDDYGYTF. J is TRBJ1-2 and V is TRBV18, with D maybe TRBD1 (5 bases). Trimming left V 2 bases short and J 3 bases short, with 7 bases between. CDR1 KGHSH and CDR2 LQKENI come from the germline V gene. This CDR3 comprises 13 residues.